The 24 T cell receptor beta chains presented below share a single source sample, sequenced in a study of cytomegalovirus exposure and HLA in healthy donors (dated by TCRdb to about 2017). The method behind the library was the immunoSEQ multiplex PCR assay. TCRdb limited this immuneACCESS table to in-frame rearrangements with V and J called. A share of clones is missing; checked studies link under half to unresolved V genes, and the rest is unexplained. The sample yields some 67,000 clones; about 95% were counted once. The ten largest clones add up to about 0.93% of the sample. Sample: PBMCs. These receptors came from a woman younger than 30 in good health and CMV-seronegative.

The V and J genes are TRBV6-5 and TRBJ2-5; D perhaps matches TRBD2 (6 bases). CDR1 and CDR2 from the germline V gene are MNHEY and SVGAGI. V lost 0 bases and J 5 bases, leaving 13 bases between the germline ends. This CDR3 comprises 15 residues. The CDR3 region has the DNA TGTGCCAGCAGTTACTCGAACCCGGCGGGGGAGACCCAGTACTTC. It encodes CASSYSNPAGETQYF.

DNA of the CDR3: TGCGCCAGCAGCTTCGGCGGAAACTCTGGAAACACCATATATTTT. As protein: CASSFGGNSGNTIYF. V gene TRBV5-1 combines with J gene TRBJ1-3; no clear D. The CDR3 loop spans 15 amino acids. The germline CDR1 and CDR2 sequences are SGHRS and YFSETQ. Deletions cut 2 bases from V and 0 bases from J, with 9 bases between. Full variable domain (remainder filled in from reference TRBV5-1 and TRBJ1-3): KAGVTQTPRYLIKTRGQQVTLSCSPISGHRSVSWYQQTPGQGLQFLFEYFSETQRNKGNFPGRFSGRQFSNSRSEMNVSTLELGDSALYLCASSFGGNSGNTIYFGEGSWLTVV.

The CDR3 is CASSFSDRAEQYF. In nucleotides, the CDR3 is TGTGCCAGCAGCTTCTCCGACAGAGCCGAGCAGTACTTC. The rearrangement joins TRBV11-3 to TRBJ2-7; D is possibly TRBD1 (5 bases). V dropped 3 bases and J dropped 6 bases, with 12 bases sitting between them. Per the germline V gene, CDR1 is SGHNT and CDR2 is YENEEA. The CDR3 length is 13 residues.

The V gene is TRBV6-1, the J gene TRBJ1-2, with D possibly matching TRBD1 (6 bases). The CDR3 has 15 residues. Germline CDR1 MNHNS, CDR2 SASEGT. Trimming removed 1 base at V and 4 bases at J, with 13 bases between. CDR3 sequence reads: CASSEGPGDPYGYTF. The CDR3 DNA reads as TGTGCCAGCAGTGAAGGGCCAGGGGACCCCTATGGCTACACCTTC.

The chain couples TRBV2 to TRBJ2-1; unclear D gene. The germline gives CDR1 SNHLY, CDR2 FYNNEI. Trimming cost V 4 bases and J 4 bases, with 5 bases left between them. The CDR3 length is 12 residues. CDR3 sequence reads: CASSGPYNEQFF. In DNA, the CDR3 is TGTGCCAGCAGTGGTCCTTACAATGAGCAGTTCTTC.

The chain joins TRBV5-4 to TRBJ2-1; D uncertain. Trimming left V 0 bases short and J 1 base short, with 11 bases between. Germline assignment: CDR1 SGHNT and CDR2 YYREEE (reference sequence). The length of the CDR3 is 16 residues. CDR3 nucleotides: TGTGCCAGCAGCTTGGGAGGAAAAACTTCCTACAATGAGCAGTTCTTC. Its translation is CASSLGGKTSYNEQFF.

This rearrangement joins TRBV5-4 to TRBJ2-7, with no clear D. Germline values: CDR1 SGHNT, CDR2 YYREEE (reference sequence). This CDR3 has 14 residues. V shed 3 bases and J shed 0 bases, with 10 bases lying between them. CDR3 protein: CASSYDSSSYEQYF. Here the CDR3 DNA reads TGTGCCAGCAGCTATGACTCGAGCTCCTACGAGCAGTACTTC.

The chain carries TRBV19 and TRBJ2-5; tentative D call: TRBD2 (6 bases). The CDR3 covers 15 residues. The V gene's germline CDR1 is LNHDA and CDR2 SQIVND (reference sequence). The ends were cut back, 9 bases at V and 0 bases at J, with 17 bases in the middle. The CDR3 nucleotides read TGTGCCAGCGGTAATCTGGGAGGCTACCAAGAGACCCAGTACTTC. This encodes CASGNLGGYQETQYF.

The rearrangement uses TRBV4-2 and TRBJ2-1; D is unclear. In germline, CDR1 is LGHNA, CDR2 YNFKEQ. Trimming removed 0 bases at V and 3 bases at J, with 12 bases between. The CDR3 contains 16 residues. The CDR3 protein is CASSQEVGLHYNEQFF. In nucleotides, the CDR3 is TGTGCCAGCAGCCAAGAGGTTGGGCTGCACTACAATGAGCAGTTCTTC.

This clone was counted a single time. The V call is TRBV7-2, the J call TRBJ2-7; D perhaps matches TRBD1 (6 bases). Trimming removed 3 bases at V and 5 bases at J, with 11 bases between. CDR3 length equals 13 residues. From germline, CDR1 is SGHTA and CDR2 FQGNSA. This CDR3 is CASSFTGNHEQYF. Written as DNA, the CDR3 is TGTGCCAGCAGCTTTACAGGGAATCACGAGCAGTACTTC.

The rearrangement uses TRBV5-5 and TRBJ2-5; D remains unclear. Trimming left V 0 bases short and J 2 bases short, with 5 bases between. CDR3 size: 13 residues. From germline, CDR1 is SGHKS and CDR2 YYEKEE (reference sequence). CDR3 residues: CASSLAIQETQYF. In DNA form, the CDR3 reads TGTGCCAGCAGCTTGGCAATTCAAGAGACCCAGTACTTC. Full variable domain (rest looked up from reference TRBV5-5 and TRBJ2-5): DAGVTQSPTHLIKTRGQQVTLRCSPISGHKSVSWYQQVLGQGPQFIFQYYEKEERGRGNFPDRFSARQFPNYSSELNVNALLLGDSALYLCASSLAIQETQYFGPGTRLLVL.

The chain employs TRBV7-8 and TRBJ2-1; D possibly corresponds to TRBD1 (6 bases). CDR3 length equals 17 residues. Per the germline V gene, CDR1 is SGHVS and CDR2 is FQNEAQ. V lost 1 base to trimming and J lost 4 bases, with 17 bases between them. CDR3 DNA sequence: TGTGCCAGCAGCTTAGAGTCGTTTGGGACACCTTACAATGAGCAGTTCTTC. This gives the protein CASSLESFGTPYNEQFF.

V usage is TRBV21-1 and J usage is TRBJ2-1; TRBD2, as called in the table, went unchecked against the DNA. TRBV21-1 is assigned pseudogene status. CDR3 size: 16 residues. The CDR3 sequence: CASSKALAGEPNEQFF. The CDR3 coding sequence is TGTGCCAGCAGCAAAGCCCTAGCGGGAGAGCCCAATGAGCAGTTCTTC.

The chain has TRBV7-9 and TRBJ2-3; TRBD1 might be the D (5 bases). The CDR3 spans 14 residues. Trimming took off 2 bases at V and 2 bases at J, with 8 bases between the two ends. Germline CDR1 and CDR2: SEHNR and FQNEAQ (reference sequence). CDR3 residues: CASSLQGYTDTQYF. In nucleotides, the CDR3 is TGTGCCAGCAGCTTACAGGGATACACAGATACGCAGTATTTT.

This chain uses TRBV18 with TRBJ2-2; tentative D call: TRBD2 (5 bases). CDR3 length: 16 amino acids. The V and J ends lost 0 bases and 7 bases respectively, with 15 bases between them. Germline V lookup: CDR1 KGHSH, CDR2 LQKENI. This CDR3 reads CASSPPTVPGSGELFF. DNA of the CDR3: TGTGCCAGCTCACCACCAACGGTCCCGGGGAGCGGGGAGCTGTTTTTT. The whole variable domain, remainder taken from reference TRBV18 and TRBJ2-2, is NAGVMQNPRHLVRRRGQEARLRCSPMKGHSHVYWYRQLPEEGLKFMVYLQKENIIDESGMPKERFSAEFPKEGPSILRIQQVVRGDSAAYFCASSPPTVPGSGELFFGEGSRLTVL.

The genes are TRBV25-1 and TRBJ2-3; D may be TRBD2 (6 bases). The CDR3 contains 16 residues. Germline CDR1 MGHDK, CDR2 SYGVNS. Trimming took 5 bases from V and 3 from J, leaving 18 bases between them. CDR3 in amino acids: CASSLIAATGTDTQYF. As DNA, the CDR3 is TGTGCCAGCAGTCTTATAGCGGCTACGGGGACAGATACGCAGTATTTT.

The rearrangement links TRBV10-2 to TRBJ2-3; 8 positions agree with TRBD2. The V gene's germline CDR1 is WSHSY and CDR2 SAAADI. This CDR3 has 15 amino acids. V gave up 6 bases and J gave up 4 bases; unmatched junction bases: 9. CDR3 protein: CASREWRGASDTQYF. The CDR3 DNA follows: TGCGCCAGCAGGGAATGGCGGGGGGCTTCAGATACGCAGTATTTT.

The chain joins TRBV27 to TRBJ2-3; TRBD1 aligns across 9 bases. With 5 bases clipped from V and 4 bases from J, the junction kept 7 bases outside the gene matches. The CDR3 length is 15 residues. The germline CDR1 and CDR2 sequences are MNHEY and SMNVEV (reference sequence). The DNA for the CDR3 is TGTGCCAGCAGTGCCCTACAGGGGGCCGCAGATACGCAGTATTTT. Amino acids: CASSALQGAADTQYF.

The CDR3 nucleotides are TGTGCCAGCAGTTCTTACAGGGGAGAGTACGAGCAGTACTTC. Translated: CASSSYRGEYEQYF. The V gene is TRBV14, the J gene TRBJ2-7, with 7 bases identical to TRBD1. The length of the CDR3 is 14 residues. V shed 6 bases and J 4 bases; nucleotides not matched to a gene: 9. CDR1 SGHDN and CDR2 FVKESK come from the germline V gene.

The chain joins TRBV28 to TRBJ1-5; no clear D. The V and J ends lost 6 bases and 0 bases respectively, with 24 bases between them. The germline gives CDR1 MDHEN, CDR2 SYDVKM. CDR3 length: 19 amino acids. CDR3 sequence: CASSQVEAAQTYSNQPQHF. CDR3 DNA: TGTGCCAGCAGCCAAGTCGAGGCCGCCCAAACTTATAGCAATCAGCCCCAGCATTTT.

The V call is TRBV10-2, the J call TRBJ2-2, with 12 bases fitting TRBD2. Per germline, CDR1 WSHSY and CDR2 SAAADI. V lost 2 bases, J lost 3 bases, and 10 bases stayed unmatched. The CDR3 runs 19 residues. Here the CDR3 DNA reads TGCGCCAGCAGTGAGACCAGATCTGGACTAGCGGGACACACCGGGGAGCTGTTTTTT. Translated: CASSETRSGLAGHTGELFF.

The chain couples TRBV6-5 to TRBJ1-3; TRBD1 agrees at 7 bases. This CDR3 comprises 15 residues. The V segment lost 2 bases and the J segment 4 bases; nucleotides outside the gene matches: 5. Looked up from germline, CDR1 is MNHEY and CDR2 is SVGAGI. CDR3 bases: TGTGCCAGCAGTTACCGCCCGGGACAGGGAAACACCATATATTTT. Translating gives CASSYRPGQGNTIYF.

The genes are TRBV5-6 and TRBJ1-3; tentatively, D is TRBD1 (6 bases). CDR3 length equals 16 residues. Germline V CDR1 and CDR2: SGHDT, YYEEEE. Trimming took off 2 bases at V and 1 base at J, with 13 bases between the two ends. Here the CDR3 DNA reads TGTGCCAGCAGCTTCCTTCCTCAGGGGTCTGGAAACACCATATATTTT. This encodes CASSFLPQGSGNTIYF.

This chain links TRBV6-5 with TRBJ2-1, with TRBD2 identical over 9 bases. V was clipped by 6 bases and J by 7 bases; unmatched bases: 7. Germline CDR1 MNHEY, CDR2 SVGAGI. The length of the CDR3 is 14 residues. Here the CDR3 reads CASRLSGGQNEQFF. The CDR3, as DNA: TGTGCCAGCAGGCTTAGCGGGGGCCAGAATGAGCAGTTCTTC.